This T cell receptor beta chain was recorded in a study of cytomegalovirus exposure and HLA in healthy donors. The germline gives CDR1 SGHKS, CDR2 YYEKEE (reference sequence). V was clipped by 0 bases and J by 9 bases; unmatched bases: 1. CDR3 size: 12 residues. The PCR made use of 60 Vbeta and 13 Jbeta primers. Here immunoSEQ multiplex PCR was the method, and the copy in TCRdb shows in-frame clones only, minus some. The sample shows roughly 80,000 clones, approximately 65% of them seen only once. Sequencing input: PBMCs. The receptor was isolated from a male donor in good health and CMV-seropositive. The V gene is TRBV5-5, the J gene TRBJ1-1; TRBD1 agrees at 8 bases. The CDR3 is CASSLGQGQAFF. For the CDR3, the DNA is TGTGCCAGCAGCTTGGGACAGGGGCAAGCTTTCTTT.